This is a list of T cell receptor beta chains from one sample in a study of cytomegalovirus exposure and HLA in healthy donors. TCRdb keeps only in-frame clones here, not all; method: immunoSEQ multiplex PCR. The sample lists under 200,000 clones, 95% to 96% occurring once. Material: PBMCs. Receptors originate from a woman aged 18 to 35 in good health and CMV-seronegative. The CDR3 runs from the conserved cysteine through the conserved F or W. Each record gives: J gene, CDR3 length, D gene, V gene, clone size, CDR3 protein, CDR3 DNA. A D gene is named only where the DNA matches it firmly. Not all rows give a size; the values are once, few, many and, for expanded clones, a class.

>TRBJ2-2|17|.|TRBV21-1|once
CASRHILYTGLTGELFF
TGTGCCAGCAGACACATTCTCTACACAGGCTTGACCGGGGAGCTGTTTTTT
>TRBJ1-1|16|TRBD1|TRBV5-1|.
CASSLAAGGLYTEAFF
TGCGCCAGCAGCTTGGCGGCAGGGGGCTTGTACACTGAAGCTTTCTTT
>TRBJ2-5|13|.|TRBV2|.
CASRWDFQETQYF
TGTGCCAGCAGGTGGGACTTCCAAGAGACCCAGTACTTC
>TRBJ1-4|18|.|TRBV6-1|.
CASSEVIGGDQRGEKLFF
TGTGCCAGCAGTGAAGTGATAGGAGGGGACCAGAGGGGTGAAAAACTGTTTTTT
>TRBJ1-4|12|.|TRBV7-9|.
CASSPQGVKLFF
TGTGCCAGCAGCCCCCAGGGTGTGAAACTGTTTTTT
>TRBJ2-2|17|.|TRBV15|once
CATSRGGVQGATGELFF
TGTGCCACCAGCAGAGGTGGGGTCCAGGGTGCCACCGGGGAGCTGTTTTTT
>TRBJ2-3|15|.|TRBV7-9|.
CASSLGGLSTDTQYF
TGTGCCAGCAGCTTGGGCGGACTAAGCACAGATACGCAGTATTTT
>TRBJ1-1|14|TRBD1|TRBV6-4|.
CASSETGAGTEAFF
TGTGCCAGCAGTGAGACAGGGGCGGGGACTGAAGCTTTCTTT
>TRBJ2-7|14|TRBD2|TRBV7-9|.
CASSIWTSPYEQYF
TGTGCCAGCAGCATTTGGACTAGCCCCTACGAGCAGTACTTC
>TRBJ2-1|13|TRBD1|TRBV5-1|.
CASSLNRGYEQFF
TGCGCCAGCAGCCTAAACAGGGGCTATGAGCAGTTCTTC
>TRBJ2-4|15|TRBD2|TRBV19|once
CASQAGGLGKNIQYF
TGTGCCAGCCAGGCGGGGGGTTTAGGCAAAAACATTCAGTACTTC
>TRBJ1-2|14|.|TRBV11-2|once
CASRPQGVNYGYTF
TGTGCCAGCAGGCCGCAAGGGGTTAACTATGGCTACACCTTC
>TRBJ2-5|15|.|TRBV2|.
CASSEEGQGRVTQYF
TGTGCCAGCAGTGAAGAAGGGCAGGGGAGGGTGACCCAGTACTTC
>TRBJ2-1|15|TRBD2|TRBV2|.
CATLGGGRKFGEQFF
TGTGCCACGCTCGGGGGGGGGCGGAAGTTTGGTGAGCAGTTCTTC
>TRBJ2-5|17|TRBD2|TRBV7-8|.
CASSRYPSGGAGETQYF
TGTGCCAGCAGCCGCTATCCAAGCGGGGGGGCCGGGGAGACCCAGTACTTC
>TRBJ1-4|13|TRBD1|TRBV7-2|.
CASSWGQNEKLFF
TGTGCCAGCAGCTGGGGACAGAATGAAAAACTGTTTTTT
>TRBJ1-1|17|.|TRBV19|.
CASWGPQDSLMNTEAFF
TGTGCCAGTTGGGGACCTCAGGACAGCCTAATGAACACTGAAGCTTTCTTT
>TRBJ1-2|12|.|TRBV10-3|.
CAISRTEDGYTF
TGTGCCATCAGTCGGACAGAAGATGGCTACACCTTC
>TRBJ2-1|18|TRBD2|TRBV5-4|.
CASSPLERGGRARNEQFF
TGTGCCAGCAGCCCCCTCGAGCGGGGGGGCCGGGCGCGCAATGAGCAGTTCTTC
>TRBJ2-7|11|.|TRBV30|once
CAWSVAGGENF
TGTGCCTGGAGTGTAGCAGGAGGAGAGAACTTC
>TRBJ2-1|12|.|TRBV25-1|.
CASSEVGNEQFF
TGTGCCAGCAGTGAAGTCGGGAATGAGCAGTTCTTC
>TRBJ2-5|15|TRBD2|TRBV5-8|.
CASSLIAGGPETQYF
TGTGCCAGCAGCTTGATAGCGGGGGGGCCGGAGACCCAGTACTTC
>TRBJ1-2|13|.|TRBV6-1|.
CASSVHRTDGYTF
TGTGCCAGCAGCGTCCACAGGACCGATGGCTACACCTTC
>TRBJ2-1|14|.|TRBV19|.
CASSPGSSYNEQFF
TGTGCCAGTAGCCCCGGGAGCTCCTACAATGAGCAGTTCTTC
>TRBJ1-1|11|.|TRBV10-3|.
CAISTGDEAFF
TGTGCCATCAGTACGGGGGACGAAGCTTTCTTT
>TRBJ2-1|11|.|TRBV20-1|.
CSVSSANEQFF
TGCAGTGTATCTAGCGCCAATGAGCAGTTCTTC
>TRBJ1-2|14|TRBD1|TRBV6-5|once
CASRSGQGAYGYTF
TGTGCCAGCAGGAGTGGACAGGGAGCCTATGGCTACACCTTC
>TRBJ2-7|14|.|TRBV7-8|.
CASSLAGAGNKQYF
TGTGCCAGCAGCTTAGCAGGGGCAGGGAACAAGCAGTACTTC
>TRBJ2-7|14|TRBD1|TRBV5-5|.
CASSSTGVGYEQYF
TGTGCCAGCAGTTCCACAGGGGTCGGCTACGAGCAGTACTTC
>TRBJ1-1|13|.|TRBV14|.
CASSQDLRTEAFF
TGTGCCAGCAGCCAAGATTTGCGCACTGAAGCTTTCTTT
>TRBJ1-1|13|.|TRBV27|.
CACGERGNTEAFF
TGTGCCTGCGGTGAAAGGGGGAACACTGAAGCTTTCTTT
>TRBJ2-1|15|.|TRBV19|.
CASSIWAGAGNEQFF
TGTGCCAGTAGTATATGGGCAGGGGCCGGGAATGAGCAGTTCTTC
>TRBJ1-6|15|TRBD1|TRBV5-1|.
CASSPRTGGGSPLHF
TGCGCCAGCAGCCCCAGGACAGGGGGCGGGTCACCCCTCCACTTT
>TRBJ2-2|15|.|TRBV10-3|.
CAISPDPAGTGELFF
TGTGCCATCAGTCCGGATCCCGCGGGGACCGGGGAGCTGTTTTTT
>TRBJ1-5|15|.|TRBV7-6|once
CASSTKVGQDQPQHF
TGTGCCAGCAGCACAAAGGTGGGGCAGGATCAGCCCCAGCATTTT
>TRBJ2-3|15|.|TRBV9|.
CASSVRGGGADTQYF
TGTGCCAGCAGCGTAAGGGGCGGGGGCGCAGATACGCAGTATTTT
>TRBJ1-2|13|.|TRBV6-5|.
CASRRDGNYGYTF
TGTGCCAGCAGGCGGGACGGGAACTATGGCTACACCTTC
>TRBJ1-6|13|TRBD1|TRBV7-6|.
CASSLGQGSPLHF
TGTGCCAGCAGCTTAGGACAGGGGTCACCCCTCCACTTT
>TRBJ2-7|16|TRBD2|TRBV10-3|.
CAISGGGTSGGYEQYF
TGTGCCATCAGTGGGGGGGGGACTAGCGGGGGCTACGAGCAGTACTTC
>TRBJ2-5|16|TRBD2|TRBV5-1|.
CASSSTSGGPLGTQYF
TGCGCCAGCAGCTCGACTAGCGGGGGCCCCTTAGGGACCCAGTACTTC
>TRBJ2-3|15|TRBD2|TRBV9|.
CASSVVPGGANTQYF
TGTGCCAGCAGCGTAGTCCCGGGGGGGGCCAATACGCAGTATTTT
>TRBJ2-1|13|.|TRBV6-5|.
CASIKGQHNEQFF
TGTGCCAGCATCAAAGGACAGCACAATGAGCAGTTCTTC
>TRBJ1-1|16|TRBD1|TRBV6-5|.
CASSYALSRGQAEAFF
TGTGCCAGCAGTTACGCGTTGTCTAGGGGGCAGGCTGAAGCTTTCTTT
>TRBJ1-2|12|.|TRBV19|.
CASSGQNYGYTF
TGTGCCAGTAGTGGACAAAACTATGGCTACACCTTC
>TRBJ2-1|15|TRBD2|TRBV5-4|.
CASSLGLAVYNEQFF
TGTGCCAGCAGCTTGGGGCTAGCGGTCTACAATGAGCAGTTCTTC
>TRBJ1-6|15|.|TRBV18|once
CASSPPGVWNSPLHF
TGTGCCAGCTCACCACCAGGGGTCTGGAATTCACCCCTCCACTTT
>TRBJ2-3|16|TRBD2|TRBV15|.
CATSKTTSGATDTQYF
TGTGCCACCAGCAAAACGACTAGCGGGGCTACAGATACGCAGTATTTT
>TRBJ2-3|16|.|TRBV5-4|.
CASSSKSGSSTDTQYF
TGTGCCAGCAGCTCGAAATCAGGGTCTAGCACAGATACGCAGTATTTT
>TRBJ1-1|17|.|TRBV4-3|.
CASSQDPPGGLNTEAFF
TGCGCCAGCAGCCAAGACCCCCCGGGAGGGCTGAACACTGAAGCTTTCTTT
>TRBJ1-2|14|TRBD1|TRBV6-6|.
CASRTQGERGGYTF
TGTGCCAGCAGAACTCAGGGGGAAAGAGGCGGCTACACCTTC
>TRBJ2-7|14|.|TRBV7-8|.
CASSLITRTYEQYF
TGTGCCAGCAGCTTAATAACCAGAACCTACGAGCAGTACTTC
>TRBJ1-2|14|.|TRBV18|.
CASSPEGGSYGYTF
TGTGCCAGCTCCCCCGAGGGGGGGAGCTATGGCTACACCTTC
>TRBJ1-4|15|.|TRBV5-6|.
CASSRPGGSNEKLFF
TGTGCCAGCAGCAGACCCGGGGGATCGAATGAAAAACTGTTTTTT
>TRBJ2-5|17|TRBD2|TRBV15|.
CATSMKRASGAVETQYF
TGTGCCACCAGCATGAAAAGGGCTAGCGGGGCCGTCGAGACCCAGTACTTC
>TRBJ2-1|12|.|TRBV7-3|.
CASSAATGEQFF
TGTGCCAGCAGCGCCGCGACAGGAGAGCAGTTCTTC
>TRBJ2-7|12|.|TRBV7-9|.
CASSFTRDEQYF
TGTGCCAGCAGCTTTACGAGGGACGAGCAGTACTTC
>TRBJ2-5|18|TRBD2|TRBV9|.
CASSVGLAGGVIQETQYF
TGTGCCAGCAGCGTAGGACTAGCGGGGGGCGTTATCCAAGAGACCCAGTACTTC
>TRBJ1-1|12|.|TRBV5-1|.
CASSLGLTEAFF
TGCGCCAGCAGCTTGGGACTAACTGAAGCTTTCTTT
>TRBJ2-1|12|.|TRBV21-1|.
CASSSANRSLIF
TGTGCCAGCAGCAGCGCAAACAGGAGCCTGATCTTC